This record covers a single T cell receptor (beta chain). The CDR3 totals 14 residues. The germline V gene has CDR1 SGHNT and CDR2 YYREEE (reference sequence). The ends were cut back, 5 bases at V and 2 bases at J, with 11 bases in the middle. This sample was taken from a study of CD8+ T cells in alopecia areata. On the study more broadly: People stayed on tofacitinib for 6 to 18 months, then stopped the drug for 6 months.

Once RNA had been extracted, it was reverse transcribed into cDNA to act as the sequencing template. Sequencing was performed with immunoSEQ multiplex PCR; in TCRdb, only in-frame clones are kept and a portion is missing. The data contain over 120,000 clones, around 49% of them singletons. The TCR was taken from a human donor with alopecia areata. The chain uses TRBV5-4 and TRBJ2-1, with unresolved D. Sequenced here: CD4+ T cells sorted from blood, sampled at week 0. CDR3 protein: CASRGNRTYNEQFF. For the CDR3, the DNA is TGTGCCAGCAGAGGTAATAGAACCTACAATGAGCAGTTCTTC.